These 18 T cell receptor beta chains were sequenced from one sample in a study of cytomegalovirus exposure and HLA in healthy donors. Amplification used 60 Vbeta primers and 13 Jbeta primers. Generated by immunoSEQ multiplex PCR, the TCRdb table keeps only in-frame clones and is missing some. The sample holds 90,000 to 150,000 clones, over 60% seen once. Sequenced input: PBMCs. These receptors came from a woman aged 25 to 39 in good health and CMV-seropositive.

The sample holds one count of this clone. The chain couples TRBV30 to TRBJ2-7; 7 bases agree with TRBD1. Germline V gene lookup returns CDR1 GTSNPN and CDR2 SVGIG (reference sequence). CDR3 length equals 14 residues. V shed 0 bases, J shed 1 base, and the junction held 3 bases outside the gene matches. The CDR3 sequence: CAWSVGDSSYEQYF. CDR3 DNA sequence: TGTGCCTGGAGTGTGGGGGACAGTTCCTACGAGCAGTACTTC.

The V and J genes are TRBV11-2 and TRBJ2-5, with 7 nucleotides matching TRBD2. CDR1 and CDR2 (germline): SGHAT, FQNNGV. There are 12 residues in the CDR3. Trimming at V came to 2 bases and at J to 9 bases, leaving 3 bases not matched to a gene. CDR3 sequence reads: CASSLPTSPQYF. CDR3 nucleotide sequence: TGTGCCAGCAGCTTACCGACTAGCCCCCAGTACTTC.

The chain links TRBV10-3 to TRBJ2-7, with 13 bases identical to TRBD2. Looked up from germline, CDR1 is ENHRY and CDR2 is SYGVKD. The length of the CDR3 is 16 residues. V shed 4 bases, J shed 1 base, and the junction held 4 bases outside the gene matches. CDR3 sequence: CAISGSTSGGSYEQYF. DNA for the CDR3: TGTGCCATCAGTGGCTCGACTAGCGGGGGGTCCTACGAGCAGTACTTC.

This clone was recorded only once. The chain combines TRBV7-2 with TRBJ1-4; 8 bases agree with TRBD1. The CDR3 consists of 14 residues. Germline loops: CDR1 SGHTA, CDR2 FQGNSA. The V and J ends lost 3 bases and 7 bases, in that order; junction bases with no gene match: 4. CDR3 amino acids: CASSLDRAGEKLFF. The CDR3 DNA is TGTGCCAGCAGCTTGGACAGGGCGGGTGAAAAACTGTTTTTT.

This sequence joins TRBV7-6 and TRBJ1-4, with 10 positions matching TRBD1. V lost 1 base, J lost 5 bases, and 1 base stayed unmatched. CDR1 is SGHVS and CDR2 is FNYEAQ in the germline V gene. CDR3 length: 15 amino acids. DNA of the CDR3: TGTGCCAGCAGCTTAGGGGACAGGGGAAATGAAAAACTGTTTTTT. This codes for CASSLGDRGNEKLFF.

The J gene is TRBJ2-5, the V gene TRBV4-2; D perhaps matches TRBD2 (7 bases). Germline CDR1 LGHNA, CDR2 YNFKEQ. The CDR3 totals 15 residues. Between the trimmed V and J ends, which lost 0 bases and 4 bases, there was a span of 12 bases. Written as DNA, the CDR3 is TGTGCCAGCAGCCAAGAGGGGGGGCTCGGAGAGACCCAGTACTTC. It is translated as CASSQEGGLGETQYF.

This clone was seen a single time. The chain is built from TRBV7-2 and TRBJ2-5, with D perhaps TRBD2 (6 bases). Germline CDR1 is SGHTA and CDR2 is FQGNSA. The CDR3 consists of 14 residues. The V gene lost 4 bases and the J gene lost 2 bases, with 11 bases spanning the gap. This chain's CDR3 is CASSSYGGQETQYF. The CDR3 region has the DNA TGTGCCAGCAGCTCCTATGGGGGGCAAGAGACCCAGTACTTC.

The chain is built from TRBV6-1 and TRBJ1-6; D gene uncertain. Trimming stripped 5 bases from V and 7 bases from J, with 6 bases between. Germline values: CDR1 MNHNS, CDR2 SASEGT. The CDR3 length is 12 residues. The CDR3 DNA is TGTGCCAGCAGTAGACTAAATTCACCCCTCCACTTT. It encodes CASSRLNSPLHF.

On this clone itself: Other DNA sequences within the sample encode an identical CDR3. The chain combines TRBV5-1 with TRBJ2-5; the D gene is possibly TRBD2 (5 bases). Trimming stripped 0 bases from V and 5 bases from J, with 5 bases between. CDR3 size: 12 residues. The germline V gene encodes CDR1 SGHRS and CDR2 YFSETQ. The CDR3 sequence: CASSLAGETQYF. The DNA of the CDR3 is TGCGCCAGCAGCTTGGCGGGGGAGACCCAGTACTTC. Variable domain in full (rest from reference TRBV5-1 and TRBJ2-5): KAGVTQTPRYLIKTRGQQVTLSCSPISGHRSVSWYQQTPGQGLQFLFEYFSETQRNKGNFPGRFSGRQFSNSRSEMNVSTLELGDSALYLCASSLAGETQYFGPGTRLLVL.

This rearrangement joins TRBV9 to TRBJ1-4; 9 bases map to TRBD1. Germline CDR1 and CDR2: SGDLS and YYNGEE. There are 16 residues in the CDR3. V lost 4 bases and J lost 5; bases outside the gene matches: 9. The DNA of the CDR3 is TGTGCCAGCAGCATCGGGGGGGGACAGGGAAATGAAAAACTGTTTTTT. Protein product: CASSIGGGQGNEKLFF.

The rearrangement links TRBV4-3 to TRBJ1-4; TRBD1 is a possible D gene (6 bases). With 4 bases removed from V and 4 bases from J, the gap between germline ends came to 10 bases. This CDR3 is 14 amino acids long. Per germline, CDR1 LGHNA and CDR2 YSLEER. CDR3 sequence reads: CASSLGQFNEKLFF. In DNA, the CDR3 is TGCGCCAGCAGCCTTGGACAGTTTAATGAAAAACTGTTTTTT.

V usage is TRBV5-5 and J usage is TRBJ2-2; 13 nucleotides align to TRBD2. Trimming took 3 bases from V and 6 from J; bases not matched to a gene: 11. CDR1 is SGHKS and CDR2 is YYEKEE in the germline V gene (reference sequence). The CDR3 totals 18 residues. The CDR3 spells CASSSDTGTSGVAGELFF. The CDR3 region has the DNA TGTGCCAGCAGCTCGGATACCGGGACTAGCGGGGTTGCCGGGGAGCTGTTTTTT.

This chain links TRBV19 with TRBJ1-5; no clear D. Trimming stripped 5 bases from V and 2 bases from J, with 7 bases between. Germline V lookup: CDR1 LNHDA, CDR2 SQIVND (reference sequence). This CDR3 has 13 amino acids. As DNA, the CDR3 is TGTGCCAGTAGTTTCCCGGGCAATCAGCCCCAGCATTTT. Protein: CASSFPGNQPQHF.

This chain uses TRBV6-1 with TRBJ2-7; TRBD1 aligns across 9 bases. CDR3 size: 14 residues. The germline V gene encodes CDR1 MNHNS and CDR2 SASEGT. After removal of 7 bases from V and 3 bases from J, the junction contained 7 bases not matched to a gene. CDR3 DNA sequence: TGTGCCAGCATCCGGGACAGGGTTAACTACGAGCAGTACTTC. Residues: CASIRDRVNYEQYF.

CDR3 loop: CATSVTKERSDTQYF. In DNA form, the CDR3 reads TGTGCCACCAGCGTTACTAAGGAGAGGTCCGATACGCAGTATTTT. The chain links TRBV15 to TRBJ2-3, with D unclear. The V end was cut by 5 bases, the J end by 6 bases, with 18 bases between. This CDR3 is 15 amino acids long. Germline V gives CDR1 LNHNV, CDR2 YYDKDF (reference sequence).

The chain recombines TRBV5-6 with TRBJ2-1, with D uncertain. The length of the CDR3 is 14 residues. The V and J ends lost 1 base and 8 bases respectively, with 13 bases between them. CDR1 is SGHDT and CDR2 is YYEEEE in the germline V gene. CDR3 sequence: CASSLQYVSHEQFF. DNA of the CDR3: TGTGCCAGCAGCTTGCAGTACGTCTCTCATGAGCAGTTCTTC. The full variable domain, its missing parts supplied by reference TRBV5-6 and TRBJ2-1, is DAGVTQSPTHLIKTRGQQVTLRCSPKSGHDTVSWYQQALGQGPQFIFQYYEEEERQRGNFPDRFSGHQFPNYSSELNVNALLLGDSALYLCASSLQYVSHEQFFGPGTRLTVL.

The chain is built from TRBV2 and TRBJ1-2; 7 bases line up with TRBD1. Trimming cost V 5 bases and J 7 bases; bases outside gene matches: 10. The CDR3 runs 14 residues. Germline CDR1 is SNHLY and CDR2 is FYNNEI. CDR3: CASSPRQGFSGYTF. CDR3 sequence (DNA): TGTGCCAGCAGTCCTCGACAGGGCTTCAGTGGCTACACCTTC.

CDR3 nucleotide sequence: TGTGCCATCAATGTTGCGGATACGCAGTATTTT. This translates into CAINVADTQYF. V gene TRBV10-3 combines with J gene TRBJ2-3; D uncertain. Between the trimmed V and J ends, which lost 7 bases and 6 bases, there was a span of 8 bases. This CDR3 has 11 amino acids. Germline V gene data show CDR1 as ENHRY and CDR2 as SYGVKD.